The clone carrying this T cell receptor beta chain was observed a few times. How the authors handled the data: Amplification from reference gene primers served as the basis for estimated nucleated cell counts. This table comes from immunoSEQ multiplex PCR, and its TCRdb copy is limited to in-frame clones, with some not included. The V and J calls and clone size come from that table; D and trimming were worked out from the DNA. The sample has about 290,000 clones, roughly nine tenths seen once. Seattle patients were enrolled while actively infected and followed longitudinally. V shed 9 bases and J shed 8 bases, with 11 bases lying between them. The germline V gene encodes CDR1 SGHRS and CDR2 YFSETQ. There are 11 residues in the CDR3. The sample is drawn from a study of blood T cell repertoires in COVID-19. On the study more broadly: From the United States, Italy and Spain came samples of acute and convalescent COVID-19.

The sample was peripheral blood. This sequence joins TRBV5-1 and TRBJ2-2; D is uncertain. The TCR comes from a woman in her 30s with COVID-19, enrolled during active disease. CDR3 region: CATSGRGELFF. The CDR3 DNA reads TGCGCCACCTCTGGTAGAGGGGAGCTGTTTTTT.